What follows are 24 T cell receptor beta chains derived from one specimen sequenced in a study of blood T cells in healthy people across ages. Then a second PCR, running about 6 to 12 cycles, was carried out with a sample-barcoded 5' primer and a J-beta primer mix. TCRdb redid the calling of the 5' RACE reads with MiXCR, one entry per CDR3 protein. Among around 400,000 distinct CDR3 sequences listed, about 49% were seen once. Source material: blood. All receptors come from a man between 60 and 75 years old in good health.

The chain is built from TRBV11-2 and TRBJ2-4; maybe TRBD2 (6 bases). This CDR3 comprises 14 residues. The germline V gene encodes CDR1 SGHAT and CDR2 FQNNGV. The germline V and J ends were trimmed by 2 bases and 15 bases, with 20 bases remaining between them. The CDR3 is CASSLTPGGGRGYF. In DNA, the CDR3 is TGTGCCAGCAGCTTAACCCCCGGGGGAGGACGAGGGTACTTC.

The chain is built from TRBV2 and TRBJ2-7; 7 bases agree with TRBD2. CDR3 length equals 11 residues. Per the germline V gene, CDR1 is SNHLY and CDR2 is FYNNEI. V was clipped by 11 bases and J by 7 bases; unmatched bases: 8. The CDR3 reads CAGREGSEQYF. DNA for the CDR3: TGTGCCGGTAGGGAGGGTTCGGAGCAGTACTTC. Full variable domain (outside the CDR3, taken from reference TRBV2 and TRBJ2-7): EPEVTQTPSHQVTQMGQEVILRCVPISNHLYFYWYRQILGQKVEFLVSFYNNEISEKSEIFDDQFSVERPDGSNFTLKIRSTKLEDSAMYFCAGREGSEQYFGPGTRLTVT.

The chain links TRBV11-2 to TRBJ2-7; 12 nucleotides agree with TRBD2. TRBJ2-5 matches the DNA end more closely, so the J call is doubtful. Per the germline V gene, CDR1 is SGHAT and CDR2 is FQNNGV. There are 19 residues in the CDR3. The CDR3 DNA sequence: TGTGCCAGCAGCTTAGTAGCCCCTCTAGCGGGGGGGCCAGGGGAGACCCAGTACTTC. Its protein is CASSLVAPLAGGPGETQYF.

The chain uses TRBV12-3 or TRBV12-4 and TRBJ2-2, with TRBD2 identical over 10 bases. The junction had 5 bases not matched to a gene; V was cut back by 3 bases and J by 4 bases. This CDR3 is built from 16 residues. This CDR3 reads CASSFASGSGTGELFF. DNA for the CDR3: TGTGCCAGCAGTTTCGCTAGCGGGAGTGGCACCGGGGAGCTGTTTTTT.

The chain is built from TRBV6-4 and TRBJ2-5, with D tentatively TRBD2 (6 bases). TRBJ2-7 matches the DNA end more closely, so the J call is doubtful. The CDR3 spans 13 residues. Germline assignment: CDR1 MRHNA and CDR2 SNTAGT. The CDR3 loop is CASSFEEGYEQYF. In nucleotides, the CDR3 is TGTGCCAGCAGCTTTGAGGAGGGCTACGAGCAGTACTTC.

The CDR3 DNA sequence: TGTGCCACGGCCGGGAGCTCCTACAATGAGCAGTTCTTC. It is translated as CATAGSSYNEQFF. The rearrangement links TRBV2 to TRBJ2-1; D may be TRBD2 (6 bases). Germline-derived CDR1 and CDR2 are SNHLY and FYNNEI. V lost 10 bases, J lost 0 bases, and 10 bases lay in between. CDR3 length: 13 residues.

In its sample, this clonotype was seen once. The chain employs TRBV7-9 and TRBJ1-3; D is unresolved. The CDR3 consists of 13 residues. Germline CDR1 reads SEHNR; CDR2 reads FQNEAQ (reference sequence). The V end lost 5 bases, the J end lost 4 bases, and 9 bases lay between the germline ends. The CDR3 here is CASSVEAGNTIYF. The CDR3 nucleotides read TGTGCCAGCAGCGTAGAAGCGGGAAACACCATATATTTT.

J is TRBJ2-7 and V is TRBV20-1; the D is unclear. With 3 bases removed from V and 4 bases from J, the gap between germline ends came to 22 bases. In germline, CDR1 is DFQATT, CDR2 SNEGSKA (reference sequence). CDR3 length: 16 residues. CDR3 sequence: CSASGSEALPAYEQYF. As DNA, the CDR3 is TGCAGTGCTAGTGGTTCAGAGGCCCTTCCTGCTTACGAGCAGTACTTC.

Points on this clonotype: Just one base apart from a much larger clone, this may be a read error. The V call is TRBV15, the J call TRBJ2-4; D possibly corresponds to TRBD1 (5 bases). Germline lookup yields CDR1 LNHNV and CDR2 YYDKDF (reference sequence). The CDR3 runs to 16 residues. V was shortened by 3 bases and J by 0 bases, with 12 bases between the two germline ends. The CDR3 reads CATSSDTGLAKNIQYF. CDR3 bases: TGTGCCACCAGCAGTGACACAGGCCTAGCCAAAAACATTCAGTACTTC. The whole variable domain, remainder taken from reference TRBV15 and TRBJ2-4, is DAMVIQNPRYQVTQFGKPVTLSCSQTLNHNVMYWYQQKSSQAPKLLFHYYDKDFNNEADTPDNFQSRRPNTSFCFLDIRSPGLGDTAMYLCATSSDTGLAKNIQYFGAGTRLSVL.

This clonotype was counted a single time. This may stem from a read error, because a much larger clone lies one nucleotide away. V and J are TRBV6-1 and TRBJ1-2; D uncertain. The CDR3 loop spans 10 amino acids. Germline V gene sequence: CDR1 MNHNS, CDR2 SASEGT. The CDR3 DNA reads TGTGCCGGCAGTGACTATGGCTACACCTTC. It encodes CAGSDYGYTF.

CDR3 sequence reads: CASSPQMNTEAFF. In DNA form, the CDR3 reads TGTGCCAGCAGCCCCCAGATGAACACTGAAGCTTTCTTT. V and J are TRBV5-5 and TRBJ1-1; D gene unclear. Between the trimmed V and J ends, which lost 4 bases and 0 bases, there was a span of 7 bases. Germline V lookup: CDR1 SGHKS, CDR2 YYEKEE (reference sequence). The CDR3 is made up of 13 amino acids.

In its sample, this clonotype was seen a few times. The chain's CDR3 is CASSQRKGGSYNEQFF. CDR3 in DNA: TGTGCCAGCAGCCAACGAAAAGGGGGGTCCTACAATGAGCAGTTCTTC. The chain uses TRBV3-1 and TRBJ2-1; D tentatively fits TRBD1 or TRBD2 (6 bases each). The CDR3 has 16 residues. V lost 2 bases and J 1 base, leaving 12 bases between the germline ends. Germline assignment: CDR1 LGHDT and CDR2 YNNKEL (reference sequence).

This rearrangement joins TRBV11-2 to TRBJ1-2, with TRBD1 matching 9 bases. The CDR3 is made up of 16 amino acids. V trimming: 5 bases; J trimming: 5 bases; junction bases outside the gene matches: 12. In germline, CDR1 is SGHAT, CDR2 FQNNGV. The CDR3 reads CASSTSQGAQGYGYTF. In nucleotides, the CDR3 is TGTGCCAGCAGCACATCACAGGGGGCGCAGGGGTATGGCTACACCTTC.

The chain joins TRBV5-1 to TRBJ1-1, with D possibly matching TRBD1 (6 bases). This CDR3 region has 18 residues. Germline CDR1 reads SGHRS; CDR2 reads YFSETQ. The germline V and J ends were trimmed by 1 base and 1 base, with 20 bases remaining between them. CDR3 protein: CASSLRSGTTLKNTEAFF. The CDR3 DNA reads TGCGCCAGCAGCTTGAGGTCCGGGACAACTCTCAAGAACACTGAAGCTTTCTTT.

This rearrangement joins TRBV19 to TRBJ2-1, with 7 bases that match TRBD2. Germline loops: CDR1 LNHDA, CDR2 SQIVND (reference sequence). The V and J ends lost 6 bases and 6 bases, in that order; junction bases with no gene match: 5. The CDR3 consists of 13 residues. The DNA of the CDR3 is TGTGCCAGTAGACCGGGAGGCAGCAATGAGCAGTTCTTC. As protein: CASRPGGSNEQFF.

This clonotype appeared many times. This chain joins TRBV28 and TRBJ2-7; D is undetermined. Per the germline V gene, CDR1 is MDHEN and CDR2 is SYDVKM. Trimming stripped 4 bases from V and 4 bases from J, with 5 bases between. The CDR3 totals 11 residues. The CDR3 DNA follows: TGTGCCAGCAGTTCACCGTACGAGCAGTACTTC. It encodes CASSSPYEQYF.

This clonotype was counted a few times. The chain couples TRBV5-1 to TRBJ2-5; D not resolved. This CDR3 is 13 amino acids long. Trimming pared 4 bases from V and 2 bases from J, leaving 9 bases between. The germline V gene has CDR1 SGHRS and CDR2 YFSETQ. The CDR3 nucleotides are TGCGCCAGCAGCGTAAAGGTGCAAGAGACCCAGTACTTC. Its protein is CASSVKVQETQYF.

V is TRBV20-1 and J is TRBJ2-7, with 11 bases identical to TRBD2. CDR1 and CDR2 from the germline V gene are DFQATT and SNEGSKA (reference sequence). Trimming removed 6 bases from V and 3 bases from J; junction bases left unmatched: 7. CDR3 size: 14 residues. The CDR3 DNA reads as TGCAGTGCCAATCTCGGGACTAGCGGCTACGAGCAGTACTTC. Protein: CSANLGTSGYEQYF.

The rearrangement uses TRBV7-9 and TRBJ2-7; D is ambiguous. The V gene's germline CDR1 is SEHNR and CDR2 FQNEAQ (reference sequence). The CDR3 spans 14 residues. Between the trimmed V and J ends, which lost 3 bases and 2 bases, there was a span of 11 bases. CDR3 in amino acids: CASSFPRNPYEQYF. In nucleotides, the CDR3 is TGTGCCAGCAGCTTCCCCCGGAACCCCTACGAGCAGTACTTC. Variable domain in full (rest from reference TRBV7-9 and TRBJ2-7): DTGVSQNPRHKITKRGQNVTFRCDPISEHNRLYWYRQTLGQGPEFLTYFQNEAQLEKSRLLSDRFSAERPKGSFSTLEIQRTEQGDSAMYLCASSFPRNPYEQYFGPGTRLTVT.

The chain combines TRBV6-6 with TRBJ2-7, with D hard to call. The CDR3 has 13 residues. Trimming left V 5 bases short and J 3 bases short, with 11 bases between. Germline loops: CDR1 MNHNY, CDR2 SVGAGI (reference sequence). The DNA of the CDR3 is TGTGCCAGCAGTGAGACACAACGCTACGAGCAGTACTTC. Its translation is CASSETQRYEQYF.

This clonotype has a single count. The chain combines TRBV12-3 or TRBV12-4 with TRBJ1-4; 10 positions agree with TRBD1. The CDR3 runs to 16 residues. V lost 6 bases, J lost 3 bases, and 7 bases stayed unmatched. This chain's CDR3 is CASSLGQGEPNEKLFF. The DNA for the CDR3 is TGTGCCAGCAGCCTCGGACAGGGGGAGCCTAATGAAAAACTGTTTTTT.

The chain couples TRBV28 to TRBJ1-6; D possibly corresponds to TRBD1 (6 bases). V was pared by 7 bases and J by 10 bases, with 20 bases between. CDR3 size: 15 residues. Germline loops: CDR1 MDHEN, CDR2 SYDVKM. This CDR3 reads CASTALTGFNSPLHF. DNA for the CDR3: TGTGCCAGCACCGCGCTTACAGGGTTCAACTCACCCCTCCACTTT.

In the case of this clonotype: A much bigger clone sits one base away, suggesting this may be a read error. The chain recombines TRBV7-3 with TRBJ2-3; 14 bases map to TRBD2. V shed 5 bases and J 2 bases; nucleotides not matched to a gene: 9. CDR1 and CDR2 from the germline V gene are SGHTA and FQGTGA. The CDR3 runs to 18 residues. CDR3 in DNA: TGTGCCAGCAGCGTGGGACTAGCGGGAGCCCTGCCCACAGATACGCAGTATTTT. Its protein is CASSVGLAGALPTDTQYF.

This clonotype showed up just a few times. The chain carries TRBV20-1 and TRBJ2-7; D is perhaps TRBD2 (5 bases). V was pared by 5 bases and J by 3 bases, with 20 bases between. The germline V gene has CDR1 DFQATT and CDR2 SNEGSKA (reference sequence). CDR3 length: 15 residues. CDR3 DNA sequence: TGCAGTGCTCTTTCGTCTGCGGGCAGTTTCTACGAGCAGTACTTC. Encoded protein: CSALSSAGSFYEQYF.